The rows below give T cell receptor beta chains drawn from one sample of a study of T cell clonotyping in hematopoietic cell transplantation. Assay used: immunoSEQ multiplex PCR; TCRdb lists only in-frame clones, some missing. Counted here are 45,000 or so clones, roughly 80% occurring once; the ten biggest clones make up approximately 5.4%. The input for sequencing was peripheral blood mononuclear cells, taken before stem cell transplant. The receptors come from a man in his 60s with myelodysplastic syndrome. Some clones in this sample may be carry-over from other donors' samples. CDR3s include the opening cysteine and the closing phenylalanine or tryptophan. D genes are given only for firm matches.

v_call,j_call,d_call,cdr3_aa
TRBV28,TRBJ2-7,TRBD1,CASSFTLRQGGLYEQYF
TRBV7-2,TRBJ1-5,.,CASSRTANSNQPQHF
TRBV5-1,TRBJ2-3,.,CASSLAHRDSTDTQYF
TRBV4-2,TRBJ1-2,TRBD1,CASSREIGTGNYGYTF
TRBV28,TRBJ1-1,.,CASSSLAQGSSEAFF
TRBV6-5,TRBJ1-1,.,CASSSGGEGNTEAFF
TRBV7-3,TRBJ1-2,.,CASSPRGDYGYTF
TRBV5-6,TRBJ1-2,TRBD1,CASSWGGQGHGYTF
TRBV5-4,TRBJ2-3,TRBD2,CASSSWGGADTQYF
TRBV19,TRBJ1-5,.,CASRSRGGDQPQHF
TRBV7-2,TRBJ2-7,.,CASSPNSYEQYF
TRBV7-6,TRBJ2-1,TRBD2,CASSLGAGVGSYNEQFF
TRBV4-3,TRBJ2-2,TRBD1,CASSQGPGQVAPGELFF
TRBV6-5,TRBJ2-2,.,CASSYGGRVGELFF
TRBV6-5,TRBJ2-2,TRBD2,CASRRLAGLGELFF
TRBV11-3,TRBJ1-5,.,CASSLEGVPNQPQHF
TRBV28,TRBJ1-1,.,CASSPGARGTEAFF
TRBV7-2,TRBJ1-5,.,CASSPRGAQGGNQPQHF
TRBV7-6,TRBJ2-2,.,CASSTSGLTTGELFF
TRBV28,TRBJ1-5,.,CASSPRRDKKGQPQHF
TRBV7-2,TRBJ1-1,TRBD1,CASRGGRVGTEAFF
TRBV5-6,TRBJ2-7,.,CASSRDTQYEQYF
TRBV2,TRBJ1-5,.,CASSVEGSNQPQHF
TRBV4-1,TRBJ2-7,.,CASSQDPSDDEQYF
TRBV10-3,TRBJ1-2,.,CAISESGGMVYGYTF
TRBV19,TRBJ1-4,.,CASSMRQGWGEKLFF
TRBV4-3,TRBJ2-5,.,CASSQAGYQETQYF
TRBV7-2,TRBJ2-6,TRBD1,CASSWGWDRGLGANVLTF